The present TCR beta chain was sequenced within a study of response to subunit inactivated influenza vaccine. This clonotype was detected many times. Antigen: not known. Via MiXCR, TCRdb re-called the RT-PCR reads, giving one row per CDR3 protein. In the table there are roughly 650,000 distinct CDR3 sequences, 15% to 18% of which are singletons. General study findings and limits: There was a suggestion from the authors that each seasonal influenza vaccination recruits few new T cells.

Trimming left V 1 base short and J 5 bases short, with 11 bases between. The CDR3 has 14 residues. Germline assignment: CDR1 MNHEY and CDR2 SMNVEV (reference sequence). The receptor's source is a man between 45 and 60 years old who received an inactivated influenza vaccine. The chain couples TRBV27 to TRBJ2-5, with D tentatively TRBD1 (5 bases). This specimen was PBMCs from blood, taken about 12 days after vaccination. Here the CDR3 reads CASSLLGSGETQYF. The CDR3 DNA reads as TGTGCCAGCAGTTTATTGGGATCAGGGGAGACCCAGTACTTC.